These T cell receptor beta chains were read from a single sample in a study of blood T cells in healthy people across ages. Using its own MiXCR run on the 5' RACE reads, TCRdb lists one record per CDR3 protein. The table records about 800,000 distinct CDR3 sequences, around a quarter of them present only once. This sample was also put to use in a study of T cells of mothers and their children.

Sample: blood. These receptors originate from a boy younger than 18 in good health. The CDR3 runs from the conserved cysteine through the conserved F or W. A D gene is named only where the DNA matches it firmly. Clone size is stated in some rows and not others, as once, few, many or a class when expanded.

j_call | d_call | v_call | clone_size | cdr3_nt | cdr3_aa
TRBJ2-5 | - | TRBV28 | - | TGTGCCAGCAGTACCCCTTCCGTAGGGGGTGAGACCCAGTACTTC | CASSTPSVGGETQYF
TRBJ1-2 | - | TRBV4-3 | few | TGCGCCAGCAGCCAAGGGTTGTTTTTTGGGTGGGACTATGGCTACACCTTC | CASSQGLFFGWDYGYTF
TRBJ2-5 | - | TRBV4-1 | few | TGCGCCAGCAGCCAATTCCGCAGTGAGACCCAGTACTTC | CASSQFRSETQYF
TRBJ1-2 | - | TRBV7-9 | few | TGTGCCATCCCAGACGAAGCAGGGAGGGGCTATGGCTACACCTTC | CAIPDEAGRGYGYTF
TRBJ2-5 | - | TRBV7-2 | few | TGTGCCAGCAGCTTAGTCGCCTTCTCGGGGGAGACCCAGTACTTC | CASSLVAFSGETQYF
TRBJ2-7 | TRBD1 | TRBV10-3 | - | TGTGCCATCAGTCAAGAACAGGGGTACGAGCAGTACTTC | CAISQEQGYEQYF
TRBJ2-6 | - | TRBV9 | - | TGTGCCAGCAGCGCCTGGGGCTCTGGGGCCAACGTCCTGACTTTC | CASSAWGSGANVLTF
TRBJ2-5 | TRBD2 | TRBV6-5 | few | TGTGCCAGCAGTTTCATAAGCGGGGAGGATGAGACCCAGTACTTC | CASSFISGEDETQYF
TRBJ2-5 | - | TRBV6-2/TRBV6-3 | few | TGTGCCAGCAGCAACACCAGGGAGACCCAGTACTTC | CASSNTRETQYF
TRBJ2-5 | TRBD1 | TRBV5-1 | few | TGCGCCAGCAGCATCTCAGGGGGCACTAGGCAAGAGACCCAGTACTTC | CASSISGGTRQETQYF
TRBJ2-3 | - | TRBV2 | few | TGTGCCAGCAGCGGTCGCACGGTTCGGACAGATACGCAGTATTTT | CASSGRTVRTDTQYF
TRBJ2-1 | - | TRBV5-6 | - | TGTGCCAGCAGCTTAAGGGAGTTCCCCTACAATGAGCAGTTCTTC | CASSLREFPYNEQFF
TRBJ1-6 | - | TRBV6-2/TRBV6-3 | - | TGTGCCAGCAGTTACCGCATAAGGAATTCACCCCTCCACTTT | CASSYRIRNSPLHF
TRBJ1-2 | - | TRBV5-1 | few | TGCGCCAGCAGCTTGTCAGGGTACTATGGCTACACCTTC | CASSLSGYYGYTF
TRBJ1-2 | - | TRBV6-5 | - | TGTGCCAGCAGTTACTCGAGTCAGGCGGCTGGCTACACCTTC | CASSYSSQAAGYTF
TRBJ1-5 | - | TRBV7-2 | - | TGTGCCAGCAGCTCTCAGGGTACAGATACGCAGCATTTT | CASSSQGTDTQHF
TRBJ2-7 | - | TRBV5-6 | - | TGTGCCAGCAGCTTGGTTCAATTAAGGGGTCACGAGCAGTACTTC | CASSLVQLRGHEQYF
TRBJ2-1 | - | TRBV6-2/TRBV6-3 | many | TGTGCCAGCACGGTAGAGGGGGGATCCTACAATGAGCAGTTCTTC | CASTVEGGSYNEQFF
TRBJ2-5 | - | TRBV15 | few | TGTGCCACCAGCAAGGGGACCCTAGAGACCCAGTACTTC | CATSKGTLETQYF
TRBJ2-6 | - | TRBV24-1 | - | TGTGCCACCAGTGATCCGGGATTCTCTGGGGCCAACGTCCTGACTTTC | CATSDPGFSGANVLTF
TRBJ1-2 | - | TRBV4-3 | - | TGCGCCAGCAGCCAAGAGAACGCGACACCCAACTATGGCTACACCTTC | CASSQENATPNYGYTF
TRBJ1-1 | - | TRBV7-9 | few | TGTGCCATAGGGGGGGGAAACACTGAAGCTTTCTTT | CAIGGGNTEAFF
TRBJ1-2 | TRBD1 | TRBV4-1 | - | TGCGCCAGCAGCCAAGTCGCCGGGACAGGTTTACATGGCTACACCTTC | CASSQVAGTGLHGYTF
TRBJ1-2 | - | TRBV30 | few | TGTGCCTGGAGTCGGGACACCTATGGCTACACCTTC | CAWSRDTYGYTF
TRBJ2-1 | TRBD2 | TRBV18 | few | TGTGCCAGCTCACCAGGAATAGCGGGATCCAATGAGCAGTTCTTC | CASSPGIAGSNEQFF
TRBJ2-7 | - | TRBV5-1 | few | TGCGCCAGCAGCTTGGAGGCGTCAGGCCTCTACGAGCAGTACTTC | CASSLEASGLYEQYF
TRBJ2-7 | - | TRBV7-9 | few | TGTGCCAGCAGCTTGTTGAATAGCGGAGAGTCCTACGAGCAGTACTTC | CASSLLNSGESYEQYF
TRBJ1-5 | TRBD1 | TRBV6-2/TRBV6-3 | few | TGTGCCAGCAGCCTCCAGGGGACAGGGTATGATCAGCCCCAGCATTTT | CASSLQGTGYDQPQHF
TRBJ2-1 | TRBD2 | TRBV12-3/TRBV12-4 | - | TGTGCCAGCAGTTCCCGGGGGAGGGCCCTCAGGGATGAGCAGTTCTTC | CASSSRGRALRDEQFF
TRBJ2-3 | - | TRBV4-1 | few | TGCGCCAGCAGCCAAGTTACCCCGGCTTCGGGCACAGATACGCAGTATTTT | CASSQVTPASGTDTQYF
TRBJ2-1 | - | TRBV11-2 | - | TGTGCCAGCAGCTTAGCTCTATATGACAATGAGCAGTTCTTC | CASSLALYDNEQFF
TRBJ2-7 | - | TRBV5-1 | few | TGCGCCAGCAGCTTGTACAGGACGCACGAGCAGTACTTC | CASSLYRTHEQYF
TRBJ2-2 | TRBD1 | TRBV12-3/TRBV12-4 | - | TGTGCCAGCAGTAGCAACAGGGGGGTGGGCGGGGAGCTGTTTTTT | CASSSNRGVGGELFF
TRBJ2-5 | - | TRBV29-1 | few | TGCAGCGTTGAAGGGCCTGGTGAGACCCAGTACTTC | CSVEGPGETQYF
TRBJ2-1 | - | TRBV4-3 | few | TGCGCCAGCAGCCAGGGCCAAGACAGCGGCGATGAGCAGTTCTTC | CASSQGQDSGDEQFF
TRBJ2-5 | - | TRBV15 | - | TGTGCCACCAGCAGAGATGGGCGGAGCCAAGAGACCCAGTACTTC | CATSRDGRSQETQYF
TRBJ1-1 | - | TRBV11-2 | - | TGTGCCAGCAGCTTGCTAACAGGGAACAATGAAGCTTTCTTT | CASSLLTGNNEAFF
TRBJ2-5 | - | TRBV5-4 | once | TGTGCCAGCAGCTTACGACAGGTTCAAGAGACCCAGTACTTC | CASSLRQVQETQYF
TRBJ1-5 | - | TRBV4-1 | few | TGCGCCAGCAGCCATAGACAGGGCAATCAGCCCCAGCATTTT | CASSHRQGNQPQHF
TRBJ1-5 | TRBD1 | TRBV11-2 | - | TGTGCCAGCAGCGTCATCGCCGGGACAGGGGTTCAGCCCCAGCATTTT | CASSVIAGTGVQPQHF
TRBJ1-4 | TRBD1 | TRBV4-1 | - | TGCGCCAGCAGCCCAACGGACAGGGAGAATAGGGCAACTAATGAAAAACTGTTTTTT | CASSPTDRENRATNEKLFF
TRBJ2-5 | - | TRBV12-3/TRBV12-4 | - | TGTGCCAGCACCCCTCCTCGGAACCAGGGGCAAGAGACCCAGTACTTC | CASTPPRNQGQETQYF
TRBJ1-1 | - | TRBV27 | - | TGTGCCAGCAGTCCCAGGGGCTCCGGGAACACTGAAGCTTTCTTT | CASSPRGSGNTEAFF
TRBJ1-6 | TRBD1 | TRBV28 | - | TGTGCCAGCAGTCCAAGAACAGGGGGACCCCTCCACTTT | CASSPRTGGPLHF